This T cell receptor (beta chain) originates from a study of blood T cell repertoires in COVID-19. Background on the study: COVID-19 samples, acute and convalescent, were from the United States, Italy and Spain. Sources were T cells, B-cell-depleted T cells, or PBMCs; the material itself was cDNA or gDNA.

This clone has a single count. J lost 1 base, V lost 4 bases, and 2 bases had no gene match. There are 16 residues in the CDR3. Germline V gene sequence: CDR1 LGHNA, CDR2 YSLEER. The authors' processing: Reference gene primer amplification gave estimated nucleated cell counts. Sequencing was performed with immunoSEQ multiplex PCR; in TCRdb, only in-frame clones are kept and a portion is missing. The V and J calls and the clone size are those of that table, but D and trimming were determined from the DNA. The top ten hold about 1.8% of the sample, which has about 100,000 clones, 90% seen once. The TCR originated in a man between 60 and 75 years old with acute or convalescent COVID-19. Sequenced sample: peripheral blood. The chain joins TRBV4-3 to TRBJ2-1, with 12 bases identical to TRBD2. This chain's CDR3 is CASSPTSGSSYNEQFF. Written as DNA, the CDR3 is TGCGCCAGCAGCCCGACTAGCGGGAGTTCCTACAATGAGCAGTTCTTC.